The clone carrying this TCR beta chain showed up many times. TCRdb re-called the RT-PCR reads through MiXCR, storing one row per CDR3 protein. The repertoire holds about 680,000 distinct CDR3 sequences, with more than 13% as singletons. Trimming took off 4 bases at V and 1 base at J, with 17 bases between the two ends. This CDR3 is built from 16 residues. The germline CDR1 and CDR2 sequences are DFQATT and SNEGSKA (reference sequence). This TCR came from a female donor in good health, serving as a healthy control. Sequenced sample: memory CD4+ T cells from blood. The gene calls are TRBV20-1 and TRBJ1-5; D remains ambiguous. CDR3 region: CSATDTHLGSNQPQHF. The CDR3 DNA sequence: TGCAGTGCTACCGACACCCACCTGGGGAGCAATCAGCCCCAGCATTTT.